The clone carrying this T cell receptor beta chain was picked up a small number of times. Per the germline V gene, CDR1 is SQVTM and CDR2 is ANQGSEA. The V gene end was trimmed by 4 bases and the J gene end by 5 bases; junction bases not matched to a gene: 5. The CDR3 is 13 amino acids. This record belongs to a study of blood T cell repertoires in COVID-19. Study information: Whether acute or convalescent, the COVID-19 samples came from the United States, Italy and Spain.

Clones were sequenced by immunoSEQ multiplex PCR, and TCRdb holds only the in-frame ones, with some missing. The data hold hundreds of thousands of clones, with around nine tenths observed a single time. This sequence joins TRBV29-1 and TRBJ1-1; 9 bases map to TRBD1. Sequencing was done on a sample of peripheral blood. This TCR derives from a man younger than 35 with active or convalescent COVID-19. CDR3 amino acids: CSVVKQGATEAFF. The CDR3 DNA reads TGCAGCGTTGTGAAACAGGGGGCGACTGAAGCTTTCTTT.